These T cell receptor beta chains were read from a single sample in a study of cytomegalovirus exposure and HLA in healthy donors. Assay: immunoSEQ multiplex PCR; the TCRdb copy retains only in-frame clones and omits some. This sample has 150,000 to 200,000 clones, with 70% to 80% found just once. Sequencing was carried out using PBMCs. These receptors were obtained from a woman aged 50 to 60 in good health and CMV-seronegative. Each CDR3 is given with its conserved first and last residue. A D gene is named only where the DNA matches it firmly. Rows give clone size only sometimes, using once, few, many, or a class for an expanded clone.

cdr3_aa cdr3_nt j_call clone_size v_call d_call
CASSLVFSNYGYTF TGTGCCAGCAGCTTAGTATTTTCTAACTATGGCTACACCTTC TRBJ1-2 few TRBV7-2 NA
CASSLLGKGSYEQYF TGTGCCAGCAGCCTCCTTGGGAAGGGGTCCTACGAGCAGTACTTC TRBJ2-7 NA TRBV14 NA
CASSLVGASGTYEQYF TGTGCCAGCAGTTTGGTCGGTGCTAGCGGCACCTACGAGCAGTACTTC TRBJ2-7 few TRBV27 TRBD2
CASSWGLAGGPNEQFF TGTGCCAGCAGTTGGGGACTAGCGGGGGGGCCGAATGAGCAGTTCTTC TRBJ2-1 NA TRBV6-5 TRBD2
CASSPLRGGWGTDTQYF TGTGCCAGCTCACCACTTCGCGGGGGCTGGGGCACAGATACGCAGTATTTT TRBJ2-3 NA TRBV18 NA
CASSDLLDRAGANVLTF TGTGCCAGCAGTGACCTGTTAGACAGGGCTGGGGCCAACGTCCTGACTTTC TRBJ2-6 NA TRBV6-1 TRBD1
CASSYDRGVYNEQFF TGTGCCAGCAGCTACGACAGGGGGGTCTACAATGAGCAGTTCTTC TRBJ2-1 NA TRBV7-2 TRBD1
CASNQGQGSGMHQPQHF TGTGCCAGCAACCAGGGACAGGGGAGTGGGATGCATCAGCCCCAGCATTTT TRBJ1-5 NA TRBV5-4 TRBD1
CASSPQVSSGRAETQYF TGCGCCAGCAGCCCCCAGGTGTCGAGCGGGAGGGCAGAGACCCAGTACTTC TRBJ2-5 NA TRBV5-1 TRBD2
CASSSIRDRVSAEAFF TGTGCCAGCAGCTCCATCCGGGACAGGGTATCGGCTGAAGCTTTCTTT TRBJ1-1 NA TRBV7-9 TRBD1
CASSQRGGTRMNTEAFF TGTGCCAGCAGCCAACGAGGGGGCACACGCATGAACACTGAAGCTTTCTTT TRBJ1-1 once TRBV4-2 TRBD1
CASSLPGQGVAYGYTF TGTGCCAGCAGCTTACCGGGACAGGGGGTTGCCTATGGCTACACCTTC TRBJ1-2 NA TRBV5-4 TRBD1
CASSESTATNEKLFF TGTGCCAGCAGTGAATCGACAGCAACTAATGAAAAACTGTTTTTT TRBJ1-4 NA TRBV2 NA
CASREGATAARGYTF TGTGCCAGCCGGGAGGGGGCTACGGCGGCTAGGGGCTACACCTTC TRBJ1-2 once TRBV19 TRBD1
CASSLRLASEQYF TGTGCCAGCAGCTTAAGACTCGCCTCCGAGCAGTACTTC TRBJ2-7 NA TRBV5-8 NA
CASNFGGTEAFF TGTGCCAGCAACTTCGGAGGGACTGAAGCTTTCTTT TRBJ1-1 few TRBV5-6 NA
CATSRDSEDGYTF TGTGCCACCAGCAGAGATAGCGAGGATGGCTACACCTTC TRBJ1-2 few TRBV15 NA
CASHSGSSYEQYF TGCGCCAGTCATAGCGGGAGCTCCTACGAGCAGTACTTC TRBJ2-7 NA TRBV5-1 TRBD2
CSVRGLAGGLTDTQYF TGCAGCGTGAGGGGACTAGCGGGAGGCCTCACAGATACGCAGTATTTT TRBJ2-3 NA TRBV29-1 TRBD2
CASSVYPTGRTDYGYTF TGTGCCAGCAGCGTCTACCCGACAGGCCGAACGGACTATGGCTACACCTTC TRBJ1-2 NA TRBV9 NA
CASSVGQGITEAFF TGTGCCAGCAGCGTAGGGCAGGGGATCACTGAAGCTTTCTTT TRBJ1-1 NA TRBV9 NA
CASTRGGAYEQFF TGTGCCAGTACTCGCGGGGGGGCGTATGAGCAGTTCTTC TRBJ2-1 NA TRBV19 TRBD2
CASSTLAGSVDTQYF TGTGCCAGCAGCACCCTAGCGGGGTCCGTAGATACGCAGTATTTT TRBJ2-3 NA TRBV21-1 NA
CASSPRGQQMNTEAFF TGTGCCAGCAGCCCGAGGGGACAGCAGATGAACACTGAAGCTTTCTTT TRBJ1-1 NA TRBV5-6 TRBD1
CASSYTERGSTDTQYF TGTGCCAGCAGTTACACCGAGCGGGGTAGCACAGATACGCAGTATTTT TRBJ2-3 NA TRBV6-6 TRBD2
CASSGGLAGWQFF TGTGCCAGCAGTGGGGGACTAGCGGGATGGCAGTTCTTC TRBJ2-1 NA TRBV6-1 TRBD2
CASSYKGMNTEAFF TGTGCCAGCAGTTACAAGGGGATGAACACTGAAGCTTTCTTT TRBJ1-1 NA TRBV6-5 NA
CASSTGTGVNGYTF TGTGCCAGCAGTACCGGGACAGGGGTAAACGGCTACACCTTC TRBJ1-2 NA TRBV6-6 TRBD1
CASSPRDSMNTEAFF TGTGCCAGCAGCCCCCGGGACAGTATGAACACTGAAGCTTTCTTT TRBJ1-1 NA TRBV9 TRBD1
CASSPSGREDNEQFF TGTGCCAGCAGCCCTAGCGGGAGGGAAGACAATGAGCAGTTCTTC TRBJ2-1 once TRBV5-4 TRBD2
CASSQRDRSTYGYTF TGTGCCAGCAGCCAACGGGACAGGTCGACCTATGGCTACACCTTC TRBJ1-2 once TRBV14 TRBD1
CASSPGLAVNNEQFF TGTGCCAGCAGCCCTGGACTAGCGGTTAACAATGAGCAGTTCTTC TRBJ2-1 NA TRBV9 TRBD2
CAILTPTSGGLGEQFF TGTGCCATCCTTACCCCGACTAGCGGGGGGTTGGGTGAGCAGTTCTTC TRBJ2-1 NA TRBV2 TRBD2
CASSYRPGDQPQHF TGTGCCAGCTCCTACCGACCAGGGGATCAGCCCCAGCATTTT TRBJ1-5 NA TRBV18 NA
CASSSRGTGVHWTYGYTF TGTGCCAGCAGTTCACGAGGGACAGGGGTACATTGGACCTATGGCTACACCTTC TRBJ1-2 once TRBV5-6 TRBD1
CASSLVGETGNTIYF TGCGCCAGCAGCTTGGTCGGGGAGACTGGAAACACCATATATTTT TRBJ1-3 NA TRBV5-1 NA
CATSRDQLVGTGELFF TGTGCCACCAGCAGAGATCAACTAGTGGGGACCGGGGAGCTGTTTTTT TRBJ2-2 NA TRBV15 NA
CASSRRGTEAFF TGTGCCAGCAGCCGACGGGGCACTGAAGCTTTCTTT TRBJ1-1 NA TRBV6-6 NA
CATSRDLRGPLNYGYTF TGTGCCACCAGCAGAGATTTGAGGGGGCCTCTTAACTATGGCTACACCTTC TRBJ1-2 NA TRBV15 TRBD1